The 4 T cell receptor beta chains below all came from one sample that was sequenced in a study of neoadjuvant anti-PD-1 for oral cavity cancer. The assay was immunoSEQ multiplex PCR, and TCRdb's table has in-frame clones only and misses some. This repertoire shows some 29,000 clones, roughly 85% found once; its top ten account for 3.4%. As for time point: after neoadjuvant nivolumab, at surgical resection. Sequences were derived from PBMCs, sampled after nivolumab (anti-PD-1) treatment. The receptors come from a person between 35 and 79 years old with oral cavity squamous cell carcinoma.

The chain uses TRBV5-4 and TRBJ1-2; a possible D gene is TRBD1 (6 bases). The germline V and J ends were trimmed by 3 bases and 0 bases, with 12 bases remaining between them. CDR3 length: 15 residues. CDR1 is SGHNT and CDR2 is YYREEE in the germline V gene (reference sequence). CDR3 loop: CASSSRQASNYGYTF. As DNA, the CDR3 is TGTGCCAGCAGCTCCCGACAGGCGTCTAACTATGGCTACACCTTC.

The chain is built from TRBV5-1 and TRBJ1-2; no firm D call. This CDR3 region has 13 residues. V was cut by 2 bases and J by 2 bases, with 7 bases left in between. Germline-derived CDR1 and CDR2 are SGHRS and YFSETQ. CDR3: CASSLRENYGYTF. The CDR3 nucleotides read TGCGCCAGCAGCTTACGGGAAAACTATGGCTACACCTTC.

The genes are TRBV5-5 and TRBJ2-3; no definite D call. The CDR3 contains 13 residues. Germline values: CDR1 SGHKS, CDR2 YYEKEE (reference sequence). Trimming cost V 2 bases and J 4 bases, with 8 bases left between them. CDR3 sequence reads: CASSFTTADTQYF. The DNA of the CDR3 is TGTGCCAGCAGCTTCACAACAGCAGATACGCAGTATTTT.

The rearrangement uses TRBV6-5 and TRBJ1-4; 8 nucleotides agree with TRBD1. Per the germline V gene, CDR1 is MNHEY and CDR2 is SVGAGI. The trim removed 2 bases at V and 7 bases at J, leaving 9 bases unmatched. The CDR3 has 16 residues. The CDR3 protein is CASSYGTGGVSEKLFF. CDR3 coding DNA: TGTGCCAGCAGTTACGGGACAGGAGGTGTAAGTGAAAAACTGTTTTTT.